A single sample gave rise to the 14 T cell receptor beta chains below, sequenced in a study of blood T cell repertoires in COVID-19. This table comes from immunoSEQ multiplex PCR, and its TCRdb copy is limited to in-frame clones, with some not included. The top ten hold over 15% of the sample, which has about 200,000 clones, roughly 88% seen once. The sequenced sample consisted of peripheral blood. The receptor source for this set is a man aged 45-65 years with COVID-19, enrolled during active disease.

The rearrangement joins TRBV7-8 to TRBJ2-2, with TRBD1 identical over 10 bases. CDR1 is SGHVS and CDR2 is FQNEAQ in the germline V gene. Losses at the gene ends were 0 bases for V and 6 bases for J; bases not matched to a gene: 7. The CDR3 has 17 residues. In DNA, the CDR3 is TGTGCCAGCAGCTTAGCGATCGGGACAGGGGTTCCCGGGGAGCTGTTTTTT. Its protein is CASSLAIGTGVPGELFF.

The V call is TRBV7-9, the J call TRBJ1-1; 8 nucleotides match TRBD1. The CDR3 runs to 15 residues. CDR1 and CDR2 from the germline V gene are SEHNR and FQNEAQ (reference sequence). V lost 6 bases, J lost 0 bases, and 6 bases stayed unmatched. In DNA, the CDR3 is TGTGCCAGCAGAGTCGGACAGGGCATGAACACTGAAGCTTTCTTT. Amino acids: CASRVGQGMNTEAFF. The full variable domain, its missing parts supplied by reference TRBV7-9 and TRBJ1-1, is DTGVSQNPRHKITKRGQNVTFRCDPISEHNRLYWYRQTLGQGPEFLTYFQNEAQLEKSRLLSDRFSAERPKGSFSTLEIQRTEQGDSAMYLCASRVGQGMNTEAFFGQGTRLTVV.

The chain employs TRBV4-3 and TRBJ2-1; D unclear. There are 14 residues in the CDR3. CDR1 is LGHNA and CDR2 is YSLEER in the germline V gene. Trimming shortened V by 2 bases and J by 4 bases, and 9 bases separated the two germline ends. CDR3 residues: CASSQFYGYNEQFF. CDR3 nucleotides: TGCGCCAGCAGCCAATTCTACGGGTACAATGAGCAGTTCTTC.

A few counts support this clone. The chain recombines TRBV6-4 with TRBJ2-3; perhaps TRBD1 as D (5 bases). Between the trimmed V and J ends, which lost 4 bases and 4 bases, there was a span of 12 bases. This CDR3 spans 14 amino acids. Germline CDR1 reads MRHNA; CDR2 reads SNTAGT. The CDR3 coding sequence is TGTGCCAGCAGTGTTAGGGGCGAAGCAGATACGCAGTATTTT. It translates to CASSVRGEADTQYF.

This clone was recorded a few times. J is TRBJ2-7 and V is TRBV21-1; TRBD2 was called by the table and not checked on the DNA. TRBV21-1 has pseudogene status. CDR3 length equals 17 residues. CDR3 amino acids: CASSKALWTREEGEQYF. The CDR3 DNA reads as TGTGCCAGCAGCAAAGCGCTTTGGACCAGGGAGGAGGGCGAGCAGTACTTC.

The chain joins TRBV11-1 to TRBJ2-2, with D unclear. V lost 2 bases, J lost 2 bases, and 6 bases lay in between. The CDR3 has 14 amino acids. Germline CDR1 is SGHAT and CDR2 is FQDESV (reference sequence). CDR3 DNA: TGTGCCAGCAGCTTAATCAGAAACACCGGGGAGCTGTTTTTT. It codes for CASSLIRNTGELFF.

The V gene is TRBV7-9, the J gene TRBJ2-7; 7 bases align to TRBD1. CDR3 length equals 15 residues. Germline V gene data show CDR1 as SEHNR and CDR2 as FQNEAQ (reference sequence). The trim removed 5 bases at V and 5 bases at J, leaving 12 bases unmatched. The CDR3 region is CASSTGAMSTDEQYF. Written as DNA, the CDR3 is TGTGCCAGCAGCACAGGGGCCATGAGTACCGACGAGCAGTACTTC.

V usage is TRBV6-6 and J usage is TRBJ2-7; 7 bases map to TRBD1. The germline V gene has CDR1 MNHNY and CDR2 SVGAGI (reference sequence). CDR3 length: 14 residues. V trimming: 6 bases; J trimming: 4 bases; junction bases outside the gene matches: 9. The CDR3 reads CASRPPTGNYEQYF. The CDR3 nucleotides read TGTGCCAGCAGACCCCCGACAGGGAATTACGAGCAGTACTTC.

The chain combines TRBV19 with TRBJ2-1; TRBD2 agrees at 10 bases. Germline V gene lookup returns CDR1 LNHDA and CDR2 SQIVND (reference sequence). This CDR3 has 19 residues. The ends lost 5 bases at V and 2 bases at J; junction bases unmatched: 15. Here the CDR3 reads CASSSPKGLAGVPYNEQFF. The CDR3 DNA reads as TGTGCCAGTAGTTCGCCGAAGGGGCTAGCGGGAGTCCCCTACAATGAGCAGTTCTTC.

The chain links TRBV25-1 to TRBJ2-3; D possibly corresponds to TRBD1 (6 bases). Germline V gene lookup returns CDR1 MGHDK and CDR2 SYGVNS. The V and J ends lost 1 base and 6 bases respectively, with 17 bases between them. The length of the CDR3 is 16 residues. CDR3 loop: CASSEFGGGSRDTQYF. The CDR3 nucleotides are TGTGCCAGCAGTGAATTTGGGGGCGGTTCTCGTGATACGCAGTATTTT.

The chain joins TRBV7-3 to TRBJ2-1; 11 nucleotides agree with TRBD2. After removal of 5 bases from V and 6 bases from J, the junction contained 6 bases not matched to a gene. The germline V gene encodes CDR1 SGHTA and CDR2 FQGTGA. There are 15 residues in the CDR3. The CDR3 is CASSPTSGSRNEQFF. Here the CDR3 DNA reads TGTGCCAGCAGCCCTACTAGCGGGAGCCGCAATGAGCAGTTCTTC.

The V call is TRBV3-1 (or the pseudogene TRBV3-2), the J call TRBJ1-1, with D possibly TRBD1 on 5 matching bases. V lost 4 bases, J lost 1 base, and 7 bases lay in between. CDR1 and CDR2 from the germline V gene are LGHDT and YNNKEL (reference sequence). The length of the CDR3 is 13 residues. The CDR3 region has the DNA TGTGCCAGCAGCCGGGGGGAGAACACTGAAGCTTTCTTT. It encodes CASSRGENTEAFF.

This clone was picked up one time. The chain has TRBV5-1 and TRBJ2-1; 9 nucleotides agree with TRBD1. The CDR3 spans 15 residues. The germline V gene has CDR1 SGHRS and CDR2 YFSETQ. V was clipped by 3 bases and J by 4 bases; unmatched bases: 5. The chain's CDR3 is CASSYTGGAYNEQFF. CDR3 coding DNA: TGCGCCAGCAGCTATACAGGGGGCGCGTACAATGAGCAGTTCTTC. The full variable domain, with the rest looked up from reference TRBV5-1 and TRBJ2-1, is KAGVTQTPRYLIKTRGQQVTLSCSPISGHRSVSWYQQTPGQGLQFLFEYFSETQRNKGNFPGRFSGRQFSNSRSEMNVSTLELGDSALYLCASSYTGGAYNEQFFGPGTRLTVL.

This clone was counted between two and nine times. The J gene is TRBJ1-5, the V gene TRBV3-1 (or the pseudogene TRBV3-2); D uncertain. Germline values: CDR1 LGHDT, CDR2 YNNKEL (reference sequence). The CDR3 covers 15 residues. The germline V and J ends were trimmed by 3 bases and 3 bases, with 12 bases remaining between them. The CDR3 DNA is TGTGCCAGCAGCCAGGCGTCGACTTACAATCAGCCCCAGCATTTT. It translates to CASSQASTYNQPQHF.